The entry below gives a single TCR beta chain sequence along with its context. Data came from immunoSEQ multiplex PCR; TCRdb stores just in-frame clones and leaves some out. The sample lists approximately 320,000 clones; roughly 87% were seen once. This record comes from a study of blood T cell repertoires in COVID-19. Germline CDR1 is MNHEY and CDR2 is SVGAGI. The V gene end was trimmed by 0 bases and the J gene end by 2 bases; junction bases not matched to a gene: 0. This CDR3 comprises 14 residues. The receptor comes from a woman aged 18-29 years who had recovered from COVID-19. Specimen: PBMCs or T cells enriched from blood (not recorded which). The chain couples TRBV6-5 to TRBJ2-7, with 8 bases identical to TRBD1. CDR3 amino acids: CASSYSTGAYEQYF. CDR3 nucleotides: TGTGCCAGCAGTTACTCGACAGGGGCCTACGAGCAGTACTTC.